At least ten counts were recorded for the clone carrying this T cell receptor (beta chain). Its specificity is not known. This entry comes from a study of T cells in Graves' hyperthyroidism and ophthalmopathy. The overall study: Pretreatment peripheral blood was obtained at initial diagnosis. Findings and caveats of the study: It was a median approximately six months before onset that the model predicted ophthalmopathy.

Trimming removed 4 bases from V and 2 bases from J; junction bases left unmatched: 8. Germline V gene sequence: CDR1 SGHAT, CDR2 FQDESV (reference sequence). The CDR3 length is 16 residues. The PBMCs had their origin in roughly 9.4 ml of fresh peripheral blood. Researchers amplified the TCR beta CDR3 regions from RNA transcripts. During a first-round RT-PCR of the TCR CDR3, the HTBI primer set was used. One entry per CDR3 protein results from TCRdb running MiXCR on the multiplex PCR reads. The sample shows a few hundred thousand distinct CDR3 sequences, roughly 15% of them seen only once. Sample: blood. The chain links TRBV11-1 to TRBJ2-3; 8 bases align to TRBD2. The origin of this receptor is a woman aged 40 to 55 with Graves' ophthalmopathy. Written as DNA, the CDR3 is TGTGCCAGCAGCTCCGCCGGGACTAGGCACACAGATACGCAGTATTTT. Amino acid sequence: CASSSAGTRHTDTQYF.